The 2 T cell receptor beta chains below were found in one sample sequenced in a study of blood T cell repertoires in COVID-19. Profiled with immunoSEQ multiplex PCR; TCRdb holds only in-frame clones, not every one. The sample includes 350,000 to 450,000 clones, around 87% of them seen just once. The sequencing input was peripheral blood. The receptors derive from a woman aged 60-75 years with COVID-19, enrolled during active disease.

The chain links TRBV11-3 to TRBJ1-3; 9 bases agree with TRBD1. Germline-derived CDR1 and CDR2 are SGHNT and YENEEA. The V gene end was trimmed by 5 bases and the J gene end by 3 bases; junction bases not matched to a gene: 5. This CDR3 has 15 amino acids. The CDR3 DNA follows: TGTGCCAGCAGCGAAGGACAGGGGTATGGAAACACCATATATTTT. It encodes CASSEGQGYGNTIYF.

J is TRBJ1-1 and V is TRBV3-1 (or the pseudogene TRBV3-2); no reliable D call. Trimming removed 3 bases from V and 2 bases from J, with 7 bases in between. Germline-derived CDR1 and CDR2 are LGHDT and YNNKEL (reference sequence). The CDR3 has 13 residues. CDR3 bases: TGTGCCAGCAGCCACAGGTTTAACACTGAAGCTTTCTTT. Encoded protein: CASSHRFNTEAFF.